This T cell receptor (beta chain) is drawn from a study of blood T cell repertoires in COVID-19 (dated by TCRdb to 2019 to 2021). At the level of the whole study: Samples covering the acute and convalescent phases of COVID-19 were provided by collaborators in the United States, Italy and Spain. Where available, HLA class I and class II types were taken from metadata supplied by the sample provider and were not determined by assay-based typing. The dataset comprised deeply sampled blood TCRbeta repertoires from subjects exposed to, actively infected with, or recovered from COVID-19. The samples were drawn from two sources: the first 160 participants of the ongoing ImmuneRACE study, and 950 to 1,500 subjects contributed by 6 global collaborators. A freely available public database, intended as a resource for researchers studying the immune response to SARS-CoV-2, is where the repertoires were released. The prospective study material was composed of cDNA or gDNA derived from T cells, B-cell-depleted T cells, or PBMCs. Nearly every sample came with metadata listing a de-identified subject ID, COVID-19 status, age in years and sex. Study-wide findings and limitations: How much clinical and demographic metadata was included differed by source and by participant, and the metadata was provided uncurated.

Whole blood was collected in K2EDTA tubes by collaborating institutions according to the institutions' own protocols. For TCRbeta analysis, collaborators shipped samples as frozen whole blood, isolated PBMCs, or DNA extracted from either of those sample types. This clone appeared once. It lacks a known antigen. The input lacks base qualities; no much larger clone sits a single base away. TCRbeta CDR3 regions were amplified from genomic DNA by means of the immunoSEQ Assay, a bias-controlled multiplex PCR. On the authors' methods: The number of nucleated cells in each sample was estimated from the amplification of reference gene primers within the assay. Sequence reads were collapsed and filtered to measure the absolute abundance of every unique TCRbeta CDR3 rearrangement. For each sample, productive Simpson clonality was calculated by taking the square root of Simpson's diversity index across productive rearrangements. Not all clones reach the TCRdb copy of this immuneACCESS table, which keeps in-frame sequences only. Checked studies attribute under half of the gap to unresolved V genes and leave the rest unexplained. That table gives V, J and clone size, and the DNA gave D and trimming. For this sample there are some 77,000 clones; about four fifths appear just once. The leading ten clones occupy 20% to 25% of the sample.

Compared with germline, V lacks 1 base and J lacks 9 bases; bases without a gene match: 6. The CDR3, cysteine through phenylalanine, is 17 amino acids long. Here the CDR3 DNA is all that survives: 51 bases in frame from base 1. CDR1 and CDR2 are drawn from the germline V gene: MGHRA, YSYEKL. This sequence originates from a woman in her 70s with acute or convalescent COVID-19. Input material: peripheral blood. This chain is built from TRBV4-1 and TRBJ2-1, with 16 junctional bases fitting TRBD2. The nucleotide sequence reads as follows: TGCGCCAGCAGCCAAGCTGGGACTAGCGGGAGGGCTGGTGAGCAGTTCTTC. Its translation reads: CASSQAGTSGRAGEQFF.